This T cell receptor beta chain was profiled in a study of cytomegalovirus exposure and HLA in healthy donors (TCRdb year 2017). For the wider study: In an earlier analysis of 587 of the donors, approximately 260 Gb of sequence data and approximately 120 million unique TCR beta sequences from about 179 million T cells were reported. Rather than using new phenotypic data, the later analysis identified candidate immune exposures from TCR beta sequences and from how often those sequences occurred across donors. HLA typing included class I and class II loci at four-digit resolution. Typing coverage differed by locus: A, B, C, DRB1 and DQB1 were typed in roughly 629-640 donors, DQA1 in about 500, DPA1 in 600 to 610, and DPB1 in 400 to 490. The study aimed to test whether cataloging public T cell receptors could reveal signatures of past pathogen exposure. A separate validation cohort of 100 to 150 different subjects was used in addition to the approximately 610-subject first cohort. A later analysis re-analyzed previously published TCR beta repertoires from approximately 700 donors and added high-resolution HLA genotyping to study TCR occurrence patterns. A later genetic analysis took genome-wide SNP genotypes for about 55% of the 666 donors and used that subset as a discovery cohort. An earlier analysis of 587 of the donors used high-throughput TCR beta sequencing to judge whether each TCR beta V gene segment behaved as functional or pseudogenic. The genetic ancestry cluster associated with self-reported Caucasian donors included about 84% of the 398 genotyped donors. Every discovery cohort repertoire had been produced on one sequencing platform. To predict cytomegalovirus infection status, the study combined high-throughput TCR immunosequencing, statistical association of individual TCRs with disease status, and machine learning. The study profiled the T cell repertoires of about 640 subjects by immunosequencing and related them to cytomegalovirus serostatus. Across some 400 genotyped donors of the cohort, an average of about 240,000 unique TCR beta nucleotide sequences per donor were sequenced, and roughly 17% of those sequences were non-productive. Around 300 gigabases of sequencing data and approximately 80 million unique TCR sequences were included in an early release covering about 620 HLA-typed donors. Five DR-DQ haplotypes were treated as single units for association and clustering because of strong linkage in the cohort. Donor age, sex, ethnicity and CMV serostatus were collected together with the repertoire data.

CDR1 and CDR2, per the germline V gene (reference sequence), are SGHNT and YYREEE. From its cysteine to its phenylalanine, the CDR3 spans 15 amino acids. Only CDR3 DNA is held: 45 bases, read in frame from base 1. V is clipped by 2 bases and J by 1 base, and the sequence between their germline boundaries is 11 bases long. Results and caveats for the whole study, not just this receptor: According to a later analysis, TCR association rates differed among HLA loci, with DRB1 alleles showing the most associated TCRs and HLA-C alleles showing the fewest. Linkage disequilibrium might explain the correlated functional status among segregating V segments, but an unknown experimental factor could not be ruled out. An association between a missense DCLRE1C variant and V-gene and J-gene trimming of TCR beta chains was found in a later genetic analysis and replicated in an independent cohort. Three of the identified cytomegalovirus-associated TCR beta chains were confirmed in vitro to be specific for cytomegalovirus antigens. Across donors, most TCR sequences were observed very rarely, whereas some public TCRs were present in many individuals. Broadly in line with IMGT annotations, most TCR beta V segments showed up in productive rearrangements about 87% or about 30% of the time in an earlier analysis of 450 to 600 of the donors. The study listed 150 to 200 TCR beta chains as associated with cytomegalovirus. It was suggested by the authors that the approach could potentially be generalized to other disease states and immunological phenotypes. Immune exposure information for the cohort was limited to CMV serostatus. When HLA alleles, especially DR and DQ, strongly co-occurred, TCR associations were difficult to assign to individual alleles. A further reported finding was that TCR beta sequences accurately predicted the HLA-A and HLA-B alleles for most subjects in the first cohort. The presence/absence analyses assumed that sequencing depth was roughly uniform across donors, and that assumption may not be true. At a false discovery rate of 0.05, a later analysis linked around 17,000 TCR beta sequences to specific HLA alleles. According to a later genetic analysis, donors in an Asian-associated ancestry cluster had fewer N-insertions in productive TCRs than the roughly 670-donor mean. The cohort was sequenced for TCR beta chains only, and without alpha or paired-chain data the features that could be detected were limited. In a later analysis, HLA-associated TCR beta chains showed more clonal expansion and lower generation probabilities than non-associated chains that were equally common. In a later analysis, several top co-occurrence clusters were reported to appear linked to parvovirus B19, influenza, CMV and Epstein-Barr virus. A later analysis found that most CMV-associated TCR beta chains appeared HLA-restricted, with HLA associations seemingly driven largely by CMV exposure. The sequencing pipeline was judged likely to have produced a cluster of highly shared sequence variants as a technical artifact. Because HLA typing was missing for some donors at each locus, association tests included only the typed subset. Because counts were too low, about 15 rarely observed V segments, including chromosome 9 orphons, were left out of the earlier analysis of roughly 600 of the donors. In both the original and validation cohorts, the classifier was reported to diagnose cytomegalovirus status with high specificity and sensitivity. Some IMGT-functional V segments, including TRBV6-2 and TRBV6-3, could not be told apart with the 87-base-pair reads, so those segments were excluded.

As regards this clone: Its antigen is unknown. No base qualities exist here, and no much larger clone lies one base off it.

Library preparation was by the immunoSEQ multiplex PCR assay. The multiplex PCR relied on a mix of 60 forward primers for TCR Vbeta segments and 13 reverse primers for TCR Jbeta segments. Amplification of the CDR3 region of rearranged TCR beta genes was performed with a multiplex PCR assay on genomic DNA. The amplified TCR beta libraries were sequenced on the Illumina HiSeq System as 87-base-pair reads. The source study handled its data this way. In a later analysis, tens of millions of unique TCR beta chains were counted across the 690 or so repertoires, and roughly 9.9 million of these chains were shared by at least two donors. Raw reads were error-corrected and collapsed into unique sequences with a nearest-neighbor algorithm that merged closely related sequences to remove PCR and sequencing errors. CDR3 sequences were aligned to IMGT reference sequences to assign V, D and J gene segments. For a sequence to be retained, at least a six-nucleotide match to both a V gene segment and a J gene segment was required. Rearrangements were called productive when the CDR3 lacked stop codons and stayed in frame with V and J; all others were non-productive. Following IMGT convention, CDR3 was defined as the stretch from the second conserved V-encoded cysteine to the conserved J-encoded phenylalanine. In an earlier analysis of approximately 590 of the donors, sequences lacking an unambiguous match to a single V gene segment were excluded. In an earlier analysis of about 590 of the donors, a V segment was called functional when productive rearrangements were above 56.7%, and segregating when the standard deviation between donors exceeded 5%. A statistical classification framework was built for diagnosing cytomegalovirus status from the catalog of TCR beta chain sequences. V and J gene assignment, in a later analysis, came from comparing TCR nucleotide sequences with IMGT/GENE-DB human TR gene sequences. The TCRdist pipeline was used in a later analysis to assign CDR3 sequences and most-parsimonious VDJ recombination scenarios. In a later analysis, each TCR beta chain was defined by its CDR3 amino acid sequence together with its V-gene family, and reads lacking a unique V-gene family were excluded. As a way to deal with suspected cross-contamination and a sequencing artifact, a later analysis dropped over 550 nucleotide sequences that were highly shared and had low generation probability. For each public chain, a later analysis derived a clonal expansion index from normalized ranks of inferred template counts within each repertoire. A later analysis computed generation probabilities with a VDJ recombination model fitted to out-of-frame rearrangements, and checked the results against IGoR. In a later analysis, TCR-TCR, TCR-HLA and TCR-CMV co-occurrence was scored with hypergeometric tests, and a repertoire-size bias correction was applied to TCR pairs. In a later analysis, false discovery rates were estimated by permuting HLA or CMV assignments 20 times. In a later analysis, co-occurring TCRs were grouped using DBSCAN, and TCRdist sequence similarity was added for clustering within HLA-allele-positive subsets. For co-occurrence clustering, repertoires with fewer than 30,000 or more than 120,000 public chains were excluded, along with 4 to 6 repertoires with anomalous nucleotide sharing. Drawn from immuneACCESS, this table holds only the in-frame rearrangements with V and J called that TCRdb kept. Clones are partly lost; checked studies trace under half to an unresolved V gene and leave the rest unexplained. The V and J calls and clone size were taken over from that table, and D and trimming were inferred from the DNA. This sample holds some 87,000 clones; approximately 60% were observed only once. The ten biggest clones cover over 5% of the sample.

The cohort consisted of fewer than 700 healthy bone marrow donors. All cohort members were sampled while nominally healthy, although unrecorded immune exposures were likely present. The donor was CMV seropositive and was included in the group of 289 seropositive cohort members. Every donor gave a peripheral blood sample, and the peripheral blood mononuclear cells from that sample were used for TCR beta sequencing. Genomic DNA was extracted from the blood cell samples with the Qiagen DNeasy Blood Extraction Kit. The chain employs TRBV5-4 and TRBJ2-3; the D region possibly corresponds to TRBD2 (7 bases align). Material for sequencing was PBMCs. The TCR sequence derives from a woman in her 30s in good health and CMV-seropositive. The DNA reads as follows: TGTGCCAGCAGCTTCGGGGGGCGCGGCACAGATACGCAGTATTTT. Translated, it reads CASSFGGRGTDTQYF.